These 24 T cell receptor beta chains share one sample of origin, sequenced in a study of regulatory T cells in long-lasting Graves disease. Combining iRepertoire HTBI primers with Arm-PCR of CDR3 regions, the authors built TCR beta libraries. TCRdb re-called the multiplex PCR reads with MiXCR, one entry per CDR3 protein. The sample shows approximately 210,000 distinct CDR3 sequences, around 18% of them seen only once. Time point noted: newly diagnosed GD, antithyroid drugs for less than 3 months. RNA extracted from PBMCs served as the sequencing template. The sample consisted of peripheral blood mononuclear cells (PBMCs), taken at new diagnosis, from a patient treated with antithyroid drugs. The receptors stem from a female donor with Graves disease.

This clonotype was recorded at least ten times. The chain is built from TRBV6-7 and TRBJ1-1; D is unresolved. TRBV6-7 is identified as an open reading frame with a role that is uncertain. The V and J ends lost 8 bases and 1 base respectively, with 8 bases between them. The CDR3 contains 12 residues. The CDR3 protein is CASGYTNTEAFF. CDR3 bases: TGTGCCAGCGGGTACACGAACACTGAAGCTTTCTTT.

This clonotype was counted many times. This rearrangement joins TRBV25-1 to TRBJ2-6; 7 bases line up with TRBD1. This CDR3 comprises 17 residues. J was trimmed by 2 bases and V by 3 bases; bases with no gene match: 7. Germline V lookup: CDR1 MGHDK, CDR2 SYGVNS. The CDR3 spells CASSDIRQGAGANVLTF. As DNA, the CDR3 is TGTGCCAGCAGTGACATCCGTCAGGGGGCTGGGGCCAACGTCCTGACTTTC.

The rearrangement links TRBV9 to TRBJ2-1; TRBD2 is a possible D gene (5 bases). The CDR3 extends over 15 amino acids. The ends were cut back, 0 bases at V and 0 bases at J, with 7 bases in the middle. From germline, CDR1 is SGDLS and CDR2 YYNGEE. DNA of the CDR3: TGTGCCAGCAGCGTAGCCGGGAACTCCTACAATGAGCAGTTCTTC. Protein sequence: CASSVAGNSYNEQFF.

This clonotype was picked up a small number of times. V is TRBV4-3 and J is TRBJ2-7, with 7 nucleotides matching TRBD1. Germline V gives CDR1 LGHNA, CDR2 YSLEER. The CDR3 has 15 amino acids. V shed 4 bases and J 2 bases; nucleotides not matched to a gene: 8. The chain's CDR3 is CASSPQGPGAYEQYF. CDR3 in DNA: TGCGCCAGCAGCCCACAGGGGCCTGGGGCCTACGAGCAGTACTTC.

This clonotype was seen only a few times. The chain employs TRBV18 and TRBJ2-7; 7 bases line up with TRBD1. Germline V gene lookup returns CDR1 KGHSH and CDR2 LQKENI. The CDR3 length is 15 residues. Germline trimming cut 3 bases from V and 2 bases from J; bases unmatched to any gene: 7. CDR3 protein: CASSPDRVRPYEQYF. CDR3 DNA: TGTGCCAGCTCACCCGACAGGGTCCGACCCTACGAGCAGTACTTC.

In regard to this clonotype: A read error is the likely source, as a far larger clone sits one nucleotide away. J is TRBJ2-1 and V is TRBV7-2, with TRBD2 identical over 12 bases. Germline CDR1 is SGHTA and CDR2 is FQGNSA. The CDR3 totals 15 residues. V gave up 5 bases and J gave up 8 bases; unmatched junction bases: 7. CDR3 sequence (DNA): TGTGCCAGCAGCCAGACTAGCGGGAGTTTCTATGAGCAGTTCTTC. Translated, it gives CASSQTSGSFYEQFF.

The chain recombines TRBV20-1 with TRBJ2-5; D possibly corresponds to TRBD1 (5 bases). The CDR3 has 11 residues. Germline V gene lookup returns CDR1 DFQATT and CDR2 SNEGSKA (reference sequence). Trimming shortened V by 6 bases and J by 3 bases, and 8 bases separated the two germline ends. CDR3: CSAIREETQYF. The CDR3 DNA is TGCAGTGCGATCAGGGAAGAGACCCAGTACTTC.

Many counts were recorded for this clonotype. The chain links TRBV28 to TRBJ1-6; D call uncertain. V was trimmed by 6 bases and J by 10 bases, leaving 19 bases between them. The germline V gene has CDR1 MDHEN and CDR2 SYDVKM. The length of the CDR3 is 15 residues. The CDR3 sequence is CASSPPVVGGSPLHF. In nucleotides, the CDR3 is TGTGCCAGCAGCCCCCCCGTAGTTGGCGGCTCACCCCTCCACTTT.

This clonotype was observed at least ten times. As DNA, the CDR3 is TGCAGTGCTAGAGGGCGGGAGTATCCCCCAGATACGCAGTATTTT. This encodes CSARGREYPPDTQYF. The chain joins TRBV20-1 to TRBJ2-3; TRBD2 matches at 7 bases. This CDR3 contains 15 residues. V trimming: 1 base; J trimming: 4 bases; junction bases outside the gene matches: 8. Germline V gene lookup returns CDR1 DFQATT and CDR2 SNEGSKA (reference sequence).

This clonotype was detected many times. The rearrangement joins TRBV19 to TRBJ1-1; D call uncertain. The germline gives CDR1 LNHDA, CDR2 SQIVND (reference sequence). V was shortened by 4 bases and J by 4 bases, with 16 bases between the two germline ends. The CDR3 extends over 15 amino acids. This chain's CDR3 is CASSTSGSLSTEAFF. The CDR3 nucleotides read TGTGCCAGTAGTACCTCTGGAAGCCTGAGCACTGAAGCTTTCTTT.

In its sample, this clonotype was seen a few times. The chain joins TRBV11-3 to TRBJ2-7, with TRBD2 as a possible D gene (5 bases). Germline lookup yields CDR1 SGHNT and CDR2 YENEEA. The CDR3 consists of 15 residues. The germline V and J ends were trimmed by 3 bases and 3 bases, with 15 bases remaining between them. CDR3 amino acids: CASSFLIGDFYEQYF. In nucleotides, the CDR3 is TGTGCCAGCAGCTTCCTGATCGGGGATTTCTACGAGCAGTACTTC.

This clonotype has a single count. Written as DNA, the CDR3 is TGTGCCAGCAGTTCCGGACTACATACGAGGGATGAGCAGTTCTTC. Its protein is CASSSGLHTRDEQFF. The rearrangement links TRBV6-5 to TRBJ2-1, with a weak D call TRBD2 (6 bases). Deletions cut 4 bases from V and 8 bases from J, with 18 bases between. Germline CDR1 and CDR2: MNHEY and SVGAGI. The CDR3 consists of 15 residues.

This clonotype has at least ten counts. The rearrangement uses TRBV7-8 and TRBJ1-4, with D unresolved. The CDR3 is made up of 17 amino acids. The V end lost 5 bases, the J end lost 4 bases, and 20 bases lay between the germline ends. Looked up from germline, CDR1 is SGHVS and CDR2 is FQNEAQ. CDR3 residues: CASSPTAATLRNEKLFF. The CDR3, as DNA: TGTGCCAGCAGCCCAACTGCCGCGACCCTGCGTAATGAAAAACTGTTTTTT.

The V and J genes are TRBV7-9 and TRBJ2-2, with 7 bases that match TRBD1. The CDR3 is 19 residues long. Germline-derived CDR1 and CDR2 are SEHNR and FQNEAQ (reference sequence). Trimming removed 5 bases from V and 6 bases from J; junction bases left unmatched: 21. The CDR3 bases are TGTGCCAGCAGCCCGACTCCCTGGGTCACAGGGGATCGTCCCGGGGAGCTGTTTTTT. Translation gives CASSPTPWVTGDRPGELFF.

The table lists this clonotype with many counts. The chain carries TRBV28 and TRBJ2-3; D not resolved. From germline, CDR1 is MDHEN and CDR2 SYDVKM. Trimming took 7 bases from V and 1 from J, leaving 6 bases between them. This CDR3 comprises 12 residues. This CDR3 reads CASTEGTDTQYF. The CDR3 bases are TGTGCCAGCACGGAAGGCACAGATACGCAGTATTTT.

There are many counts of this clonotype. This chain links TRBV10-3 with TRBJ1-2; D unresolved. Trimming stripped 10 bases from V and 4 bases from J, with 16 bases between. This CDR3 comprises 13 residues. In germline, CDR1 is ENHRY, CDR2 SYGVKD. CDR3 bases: TGTGCCACGGGGTCAGAGTTTGGCTATGGCTACACCTTC. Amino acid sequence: CATGSEFGYGYTF.

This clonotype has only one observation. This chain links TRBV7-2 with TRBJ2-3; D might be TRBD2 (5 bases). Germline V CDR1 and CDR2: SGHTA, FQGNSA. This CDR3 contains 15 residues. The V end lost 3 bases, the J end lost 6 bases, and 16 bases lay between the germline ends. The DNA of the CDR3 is TGTGCCAGCAGCTTTTTAGAGGACCCGGGGGATACGCAGTATTTT. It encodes CASSFLEDPGDTQYF.

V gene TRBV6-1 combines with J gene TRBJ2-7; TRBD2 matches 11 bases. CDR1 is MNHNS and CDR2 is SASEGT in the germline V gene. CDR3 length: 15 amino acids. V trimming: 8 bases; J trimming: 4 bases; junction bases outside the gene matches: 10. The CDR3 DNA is TGTGCCAGCGGACGTAGCGGGAGGGCCGGGTACGAGCAGTACTTC. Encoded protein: CASGRSGRAGYEQYF.

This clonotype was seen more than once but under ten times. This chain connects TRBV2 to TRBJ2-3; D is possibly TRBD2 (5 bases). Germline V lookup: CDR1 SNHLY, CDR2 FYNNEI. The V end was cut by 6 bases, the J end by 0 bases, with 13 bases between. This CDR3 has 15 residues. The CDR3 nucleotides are TGTGCCAGCAGCCCCCGACGGGGTAGCACAGATACGCAGTATTTT. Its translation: CASSPRRGSTDTQYF.

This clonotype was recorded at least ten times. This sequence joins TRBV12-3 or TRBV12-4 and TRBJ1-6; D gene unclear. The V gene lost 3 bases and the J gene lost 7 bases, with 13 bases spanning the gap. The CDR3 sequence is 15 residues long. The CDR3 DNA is TGTGCCAGCAGTTTCTCGCGGACGGGCAATTCACCCCTCCACTTT. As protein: CASSFSRTGNSPLHF.

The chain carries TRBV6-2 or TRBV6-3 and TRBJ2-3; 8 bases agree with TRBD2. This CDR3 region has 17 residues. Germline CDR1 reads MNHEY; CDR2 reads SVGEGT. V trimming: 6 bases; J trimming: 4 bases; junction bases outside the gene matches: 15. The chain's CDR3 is CASRGSKGGLVADTQYF. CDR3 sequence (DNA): TGTGCCAGCAGAGGGAGCAAGGGGGGACTAGTTGCAGATACGCAGTATTTT.

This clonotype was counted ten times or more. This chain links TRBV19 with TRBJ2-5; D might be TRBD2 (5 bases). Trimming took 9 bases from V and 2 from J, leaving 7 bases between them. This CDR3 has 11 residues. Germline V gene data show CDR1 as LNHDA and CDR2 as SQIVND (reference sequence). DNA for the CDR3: TGTGCCAGCCGGGGTCAAGAGACCCAGTACTTC. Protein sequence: CASRGQETQYF.

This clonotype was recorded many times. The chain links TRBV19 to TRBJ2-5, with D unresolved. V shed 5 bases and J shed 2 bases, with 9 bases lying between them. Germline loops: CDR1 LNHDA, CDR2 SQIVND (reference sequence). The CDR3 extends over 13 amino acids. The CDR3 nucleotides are TGTGCCAGTAGTGGTAACCGGCAAGAGACCCAGTACTTC. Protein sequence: CASSGNRQETQYF.

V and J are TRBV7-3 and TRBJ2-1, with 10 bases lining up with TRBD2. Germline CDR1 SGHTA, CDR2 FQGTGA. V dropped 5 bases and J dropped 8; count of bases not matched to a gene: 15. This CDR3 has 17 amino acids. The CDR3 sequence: CASSPRGPSGRGYEQFF. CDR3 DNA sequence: TGTGCCAGCAGCCCCAGGGGCCCTAGCGGGAGAGGATATGAGCAGTTCTTC.